This TCR beta chain was recovered during a study of STAT5B mutations in CD4+ large granular lymphocyte leukemia. In this sample, this clone turned up a few times. The repertoire was sequenced with immunoSEQ multiplex PCR; TCRdb's copy has only in-frame clones and lacks some. The sample has approximately 21,000 clones, under 80% seen once; the top ten hold 0.42%. This CDR3 has 12 residues. The germline V gene encodes CDR1 GTSNPN and CDR2 SVGIG (reference sequence). The germline V and J ends were trimmed by 0 bases and 7 bases, with 7 bases remaining between them. The sequence derives from a human donor in good health. J is TRBJ1-5 and V is TRBV30; D is uncertain. The sample consisted of CD4+ T cells from blood buffy coats. The CDR3 nucleotides are TGTGCCTGGAGTGTAAACGGGCAGCCCCAGCATTTT. Amino acids: CAWSVNGQPQHF.